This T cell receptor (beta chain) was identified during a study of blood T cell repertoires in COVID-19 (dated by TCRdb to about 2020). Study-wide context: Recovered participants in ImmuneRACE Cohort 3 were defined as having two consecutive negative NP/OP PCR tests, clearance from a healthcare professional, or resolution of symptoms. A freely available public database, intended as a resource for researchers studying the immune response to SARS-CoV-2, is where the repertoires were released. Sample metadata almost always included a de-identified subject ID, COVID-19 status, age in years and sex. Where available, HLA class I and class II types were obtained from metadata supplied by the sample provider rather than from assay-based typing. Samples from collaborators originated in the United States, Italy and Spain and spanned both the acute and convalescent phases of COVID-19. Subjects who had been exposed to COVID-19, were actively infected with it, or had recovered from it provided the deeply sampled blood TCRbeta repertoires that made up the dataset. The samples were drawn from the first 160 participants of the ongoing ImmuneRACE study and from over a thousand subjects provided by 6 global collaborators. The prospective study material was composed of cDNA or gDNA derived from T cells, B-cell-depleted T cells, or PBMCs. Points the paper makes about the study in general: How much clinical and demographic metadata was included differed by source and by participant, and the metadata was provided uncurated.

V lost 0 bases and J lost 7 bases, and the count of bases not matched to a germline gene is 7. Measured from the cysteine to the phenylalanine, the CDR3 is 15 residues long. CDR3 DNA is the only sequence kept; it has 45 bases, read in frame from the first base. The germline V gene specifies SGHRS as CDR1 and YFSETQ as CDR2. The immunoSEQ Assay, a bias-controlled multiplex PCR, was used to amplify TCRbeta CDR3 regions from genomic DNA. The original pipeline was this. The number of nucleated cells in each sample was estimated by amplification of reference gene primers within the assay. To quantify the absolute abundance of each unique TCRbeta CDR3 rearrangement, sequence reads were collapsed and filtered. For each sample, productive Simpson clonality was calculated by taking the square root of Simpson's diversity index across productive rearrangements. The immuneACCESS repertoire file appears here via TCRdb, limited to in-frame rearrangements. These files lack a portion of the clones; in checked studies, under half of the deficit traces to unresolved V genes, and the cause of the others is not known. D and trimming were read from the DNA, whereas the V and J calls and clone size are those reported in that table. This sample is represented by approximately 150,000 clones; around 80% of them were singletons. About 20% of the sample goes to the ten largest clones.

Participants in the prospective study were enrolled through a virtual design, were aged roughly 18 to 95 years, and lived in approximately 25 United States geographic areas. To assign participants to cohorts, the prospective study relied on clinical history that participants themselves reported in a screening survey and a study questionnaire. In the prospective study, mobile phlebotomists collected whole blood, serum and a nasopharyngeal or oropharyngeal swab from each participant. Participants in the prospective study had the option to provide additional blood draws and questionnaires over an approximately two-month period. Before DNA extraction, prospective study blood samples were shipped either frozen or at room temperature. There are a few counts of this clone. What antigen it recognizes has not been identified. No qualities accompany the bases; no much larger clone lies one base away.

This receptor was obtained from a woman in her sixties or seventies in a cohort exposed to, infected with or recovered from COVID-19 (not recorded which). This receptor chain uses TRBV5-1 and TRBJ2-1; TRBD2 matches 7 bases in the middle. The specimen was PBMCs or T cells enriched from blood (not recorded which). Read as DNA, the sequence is TGCGCCAGCAGCTTGGGACTAGCTGTCAAGAATGAGCAGTTCTTC. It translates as CASSLGLAVKNEQFF. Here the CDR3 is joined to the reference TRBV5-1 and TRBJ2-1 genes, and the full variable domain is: KAGVTQTPRYLIKTRGQQVTLSCSPISGHRSVSWYQQTPGQGLQFLFEYFSETQRNKGNFPGRFSGRQFSNSRSEMNVSTLELGDSALYLCASSLGLAVKNEQFFGPGTRLTVL.